These 9 T cell receptor beta chains were all obtained from the same sample, sequenced in a study of monozygotic twins with inflammatory bowel disease. TCRdb reprocessed the 5' RACE reads, keeping one entry per CDR3 protein, no DNA. This table holds 400,000 to 500,000 distinct CDR3 sequences. The sequenced sample consisted of blood. Receptors were obtained from a human donor with ulcerative colitis or Crohn's disease, or a healthy co-twin of an affected twin (not recorded which).

This chain links TRBV29-1 with TRBJ2-1; TCRdb indicates TRBD2, and absent DNA this call remains unverified. The germline V gene has CDR1 SQVTM and CDR2 ANQGSEA. There are 14 residues in the CDR3. CDR3 in amino acids: CSVIRSGRYNEQFF.

This rearrangement joins TRBV6-1 to TRBJ2-5; checking the TCRdb D call of TRBD1 is not possible without DNA. Looked up from germline, CDR1 is MNHNS and CDR2 is SASEGT. This CDR3 is 15 amino acids long. This chain's CDR3 is CASILGQGRGETQYF.

The rearrangement uses TRBV4-2 and TRBJ2-7; the TRBD1 assignment by TCRdb is unverifiable without DNA. Germline assignment: CDR1 LGHNA and CDR2 YNFKEQ. This CDR3 is built from 15 residues. CDR3 loop: CASRKTAGGIYEQYF.

The chain recombines TRBV7-2 with TRBJ2-2; the D call from TCRdb, TRBD1, cannot be confirmed without DNA. The CDR3 length is 14 residues. In germline, CDR1 is SGHTA, CDR2 FQGNSA. The CDR3 loop is CALVGTVNTGELFF.

The chain has TRBV6-5 and TRBJ1-4; the D call of TRBD1 rests on TCRdb alone, since no DNA is present to check it. The CDR3 loop spans 19 amino acids. The germline gives CDR1 MNHEY, CDR2 SVGAGI. The CDR3 protein is CASSSLPGTGGSGWKELFF.

The chain combines TRBV25-1 with TRBJ1-1; TCRdb indicates TRBD1, and absent DNA this call remains unverified. The CDR3 extends over 16 amino acids. Germline-derived CDR1 and CDR2 are MGHDK and SYGVNS. The CDR3 protein is CASSDPGRGSGTEAFF.

The chain carries TRBV20-1 and TRBJ1-2. The CDR3 covers 17 residues. CDR1 DFQATT and CDR2 SNEGSKA come from the germline V gene (reference sequence). The CDR3 sequence is CSARDRLTRGLNYGYTF.

The chain links TRBV15 to TRBJ2-3. The CDR3 spans 16 residues. The germline V gene has CDR1 LNHNV and CDR2 YYDKDF (reference sequence). CDR3 sequence reads: CATSRGDSASTDTQYF.

The J gene is TRBJ2-6, the V gene TRBV5-1; the D gene TCRdb calls, TRBD1, cannot be checked with no DNA. The germline V gene has CDR1 SGHRS and CDR2 YFSETQ. The CDR3 sequence is 15 residues long. The CDR3 region is CASSFGNSGANVLTF.